Detailed here is one TCR beta chain. This sample was included in a study of T cell changes during pregnancy in multiple sclerosis. Profiled with immunoSEQ multiplex PCR; TCRdb holds only in-frame clones, not every one. This sample has more than 15,000 clones, with roughly 84% found just once. Germline V gene lookup returns CDR1 SNHLY and CDR2 FYNNEI. CDR3 size: 15 residues. V lost 9 bases to trimming and J lost 0 bases, with 12 bases between them. The V gene is TRBV2, the J gene TRBJ2-6; TRBD2 might be the D (6 bases). The material was CD8+ T cells from peripheral blood mononuclear cells, obtained in the third trimester of pregnancy. The TCR comes from a female donor in good health, enrolled as a control in a pregnancy study. The CDR3 is CASQGLSSGANVLTF. In DNA form, the CDR3 reads TGTGCCAGTCAGGGACTGAGCTCTGGGGCCAACGTCCTGACTTTC.